This T cell receptor beta chain was retrieved from a study of somatic mutations in cytotoxic T cells in rheumatoid arthritis. Overall study: Patient blood (about 32 ml EDTA) was taken immediately after diagnosis and before treatment.

With 7 bases clipped from V and 8 bases from J, the junction kept 13 bases outside the gene matches. Germline CDR1 is MNHNY and CDR2 is SVGAGI (reference sequence). This CDR3 is 16 amino acids long. Using immunoSEQ multiplex PCR, the repertoire was profiled, and TCRdb retains in-frame clones only, with some absent. The sample contains under 9,000 clones, approximately 92% of which appear only once. Sequenced: CD8+ T cells sorted from blood. This clonotype was sampled from a woman between 65 and 79 years old with rheumatoid arthritis. This chain connects TRBV6-6 to TRBJ1-4; 10 nucleotides line up with TRBD1. In DNA form, the CDR3 reads TGTGCCAGCACCCGGACAGGGGGTACGGTAGCCGAAAAACTGTTTTTT. Its protein product is CASTRTGGTVAEKLFF.